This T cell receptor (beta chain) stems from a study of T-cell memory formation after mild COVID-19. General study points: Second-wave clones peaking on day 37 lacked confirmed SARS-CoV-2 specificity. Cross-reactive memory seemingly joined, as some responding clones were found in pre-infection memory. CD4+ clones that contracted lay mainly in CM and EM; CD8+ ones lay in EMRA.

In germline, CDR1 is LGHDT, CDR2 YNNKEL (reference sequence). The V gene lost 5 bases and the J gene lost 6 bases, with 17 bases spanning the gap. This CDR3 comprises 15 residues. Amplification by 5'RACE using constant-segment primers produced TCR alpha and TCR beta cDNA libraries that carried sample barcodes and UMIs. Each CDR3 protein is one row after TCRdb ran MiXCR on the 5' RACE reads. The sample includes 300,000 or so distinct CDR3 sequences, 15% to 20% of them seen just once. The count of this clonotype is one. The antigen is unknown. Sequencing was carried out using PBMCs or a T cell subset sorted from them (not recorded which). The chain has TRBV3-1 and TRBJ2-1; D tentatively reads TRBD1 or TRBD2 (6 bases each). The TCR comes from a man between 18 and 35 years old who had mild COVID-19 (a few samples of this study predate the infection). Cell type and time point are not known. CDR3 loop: CASSSRGLPVNEQFF. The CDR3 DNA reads TGTGCCAGCAGCTCACGGGGGCTCCCCGTCAATGAGCAGTTCTTC.